This entry features one T cell receptor (beta chain) sequence. TCRdb's table, derived via immunoSEQ multiplex PCR, lists solely in-frame clones and lacks some. The sample yields 70,000 to 90,000 clones, around 79% seen once. These data are taken from a study of blood T cell repertoires in COVID-19. Germline V gene data show CDR1 as SGHVS and CDR2 as FQNEAQ. Losses at the gene ends were 4 bases for V and 6 bases for J; bases not matched to a gene: 18. The CDR3 runs to 17 residues. The sequence came from a human donor in a cohort sampled during active COVID-19. The chain combines TRBV7-8 with TRBJ2-7; 7 bases map to TRBD1. Material: peripheral blood. This chain's CDR3 is CASSSPGGQTLSGEQYF. CDR3 nucleotide sequence: TGTGCCAGCAGCTCCCCTGGGGGACAGACGCTTTCCGGCGAGCAGTACTTC.